These T cell receptor beta chains were read from a single sample in a study of cytomegalovirus exposure and HLA in healthy donors. The assay was immunoSEQ multiplex PCR, and TCRdb's table has in-frame clones only and misses some. Here the sample spans more than 100,000 clones, 55% to 65% being singletons. Sequenced sample: PBMCs. The receptors here all came from a man aged 35 to 55 in good health and CMV-seropositive. Both conserved end residues are part of each CDR3. The order of the fields is clone size, V gene, J gene, CDR3 protein. Clone size appears in some rows only: once, few, many, or a class for an expanded clone.

>few|TRBV6-5|TRBJ2-7
CASSRTAFYEQYF
>-|TRBV4-3|TRBJ1-1
CASSRGQGRTEAFF
>-|TRBV27|TRBJ2-7
CASSLWQGGRVQYF
>-|TRBV29-1|TRBJ2-5
CSVDGGGGETQYF
>-|TRBV7-7|TRBJ1-4
CATPRGPTNEKLFF
>-|TRBV2|TRBJ2-3
CASNLIGQGQDTQYF
>-|TRBV30|TRBJ1-2
CAWILRGSYRYTF
>-|TRBV5-1|TRBJ1-3
CASSALQGDGNTIYF
>-|TRBV2|TRBJ1-4
CASKPYVATNEKLFF
>-|TRBV4-1|TRBJ2-3
CASSQGPDAGAFTDTQYF
>once|TRBV7-3|TRBJ1-2
CASSLTGQGGRGYTF
>-|TRBV6-5|TRBJ1-6
CASSYSGRGNSPLHF
>-|TRBV18|TRBJ1-2
CASSPENSYTF
>-|TRBV7-9|TRBJ1-1
CASSPPRNTEAFF
>few|TRBV7-2|TRBJ2-7
CASSLGGGPYEQYF